Listed here are 23 T cell receptor beta chains from one sample, sequenced in a study of STAT5B mutations in CD4+ large granular lymphocyte leukemia. Generated by immunoSEQ multiplex PCR, the TCRdb table keeps only in-frame clones and is missing some. The sample lists 30,000 to 40,000 clones, 69% seen once, with about 2.5% in the top ten. Sequencing input: CD4+ T cells from blood buffy coats. The receptors stem from a human donor in good health.

V gene TRBV29-1 combines with J gene TRBJ1-1, with no clear D. The CDR3 sequence is 12 residues long. Trimming pared 7 bases from V and 0 bases from J, leaving 9 bases between. Germline CDR1 is SQVTM and CDR2 is ANQGSEA. CDR3 in amino acids: CSGGLLNTEAFF. CDR3 bases: TGCAGCGGAGGACTGCTGAACACTGAAGCTTTCTTT.

This clone was seen a handful of times. The CDR3 region has the DNA TGTGCCAGCAGTCCACCGGGGACAGGCTACGAGCAGTACTTC. This codes for CASSPPGTGYEQYF. The V gene is TRBV28, the J gene TRBJ2-7; TRBD1 aligns across 8 bases. This CDR3 is built from 14 residues. Per the germline V gene, CDR1 is MDHEN and CDR2 is SYDVKM. Unmatched junction bases numbered 6, after V lost 5 bases and J lost 3 bases.

The chain employs TRBV25-1 and TRBJ1-2; D call uncertain. Germline assignment: CDR1 MGHDK and CDR2 SYGVNS. The CDR3 runs 13 residues. Trimming pared 2 bases from V and 4 bases from J, leaving 8 bases between. CDR3 in amino acids: CASSEGKPYGYTF. CDR3 in DNA: TGTGCCAGCAGTGAAGGGAAACCCTATGGCTACACCTTC.

This rearrangement joins TRBV7-2 to TRBJ2-5; 8 bases match TRBD1. The CDR3 covers 16 residues. Germline values: CDR1 SGHTA, CDR2 FQGNSA. V gave up 2 bases and J gave up 5 bases; unmatched junction bases: 10. The chain's CDR3 is CASSLQGASEWETQYF. The CDR3 nucleotides are TGTGCCAGCAGCTTACAGGGGGCGAGTGAATGGGAGACCCAGTACTTC.

This rearrangement joins TRBV21-1 to TRBJ2-5; TRBD2 is the table's D call and was not checked against the DNA. TRBV21-1 is termed a pseudogene. There are 18 residues in the CDR3. The CDR3 is CASSPRGGSSLKVETQYF. CDR3 bases: TGTGCCAGCAGCCCCCGAGGCGGTTCTAGCCTCAAGGTAGAGACCCAGTACTTC.

This clone is a singleton in its sample. V and J are TRBV7-8 and TRBJ1-4; possibly TRBD1 for D (5 bases). V lost 0 bases, J lost 6 bases, and 11 bases lay in between. The CDR3 sequence is 15 residues long. Germline V gene data show CDR1 as SGHVS and CDR2 as FQNEAQ. This chain's CDR3 is CASSLAPTVYEKLFF. Here the CDR3 DNA reads TGTGCCAGCAGCTTAGCCCCGACAGTTTATGAAAAACTGTTTTTT.

The chain links TRBV7-2 to TRBJ2-7; D not certain. V gave up 4 bases and J gave up 0 bases, with 10 bases separating them. The CDR3 runs 14 residues. CDR1 and CDR2 (germline): SGHTA, FQGNSA. The CDR3 nucleotides read TGTGCCAGCAGCTCCCAACCCAGCTCCTACGAGCAGTACTTC. The encoded protein is CASSSQPSSYEQYF. The variable domain in full, completed from reference TRBV7-2 and TRBJ2-7, reads GAGVSQSPSNKVTEKGKDVELRCDPISGHTALYWYRQSLGQGLEFLIYFQGNSAPDKSGLPSDRFSAERTGGSVSTLTIQRTQQEDSAVYLCASSSQPSSYEQYFGPGTRLTVT.

The chain recombines TRBV7-2 with TRBJ1-6; D is possibly TRBD1 (5 bases). This CDR3 is 17 amino acids long. Germline V gene lookup returns CDR1 SGHTA and CDR2 FQGNSA. V lost 6 bases, J lost 0 bases, and 15 bases lay in between. In DNA, the CDR3 is TGTGCCAGCAGGTTACGAGGACAAAGCTCCTATAATTCACCCCTCCACTTT. Its translation is CASRLRGQSSYNSPLHF.

The rearrangement uses TRBV30 and TRBJ1-2; D is unclear. CDR1 is GTSNPN, CDR2 SVGIG, per germline (reference sequence). Trimming took 1 base from V and 4 from J, leaving 10 bases between them. The CDR3 length is 13 residues. CDR3 nucleotide sequence: TGTGCCTGGAGTGGAAAACTTGGCTATGGCTACACCTTC. Its protein is CAWSGKLGYGYTF.

This clone was seen more than once but under ten times. J is TRBJ1-1 and V is TRBV5-1, with D unresolved. Germline CDR1 is SGHRS and CDR2 is YFSETQ. V shed 2 bases and J shed 0 bases, with 11 bases lying between them. The CDR3 length is 15 residues. For the CDR3, the DNA is TGCGCCAGCAGCTTCGTCAGTATCATGAACACTGAAGCTTTCTTT. Translating it yields CASSFVSIMNTEAFF.

The gene calls are TRBV6-1 and TRBJ2-5; D not certain. Germline V gene data show CDR1 as MNHNS and CDR2 as SASEGT. This CDR3 spans 15 amino acids. Trimming removed 0 bases from V and 9 bases from J, with 17 bases in between. This chain's CDR3 is CASSEAGANPVAQYF. DNA of the CDR3: TGTGCCAGCAGTGAAGCCGGCGCTAATCCCGTTGCCCAGTACTTC.

This chain links TRBV5-1 with TRBJ2-7; TRBD1 aligns across 12 bases. With V trimmed by 1 base and J by 6 bases, 8 bases remained unmatched. Germline CDR1 SGHRS, CDR2 YFSETQ. This CDR3 comprises 16 residues. The CDR3 sequence is CASSLPTGTGGGEQYF. The CDR3, as DNA: TGCGCCAGCAGCTTGCCTACCGGGACAGGGGGCGGCGAGCAGTACTTC.

This clone appeared a few times. The V and J genes are TRBV5-1 and TRBJ1-3, with 9 bases fitting TRBD1. Germline CDR1 SGHRS, CDR2 YFSETQ. This CDR3 has 16 residues. V trimming: 1 base; J trimming: 0 bases; junction bases outside the gene matches: 2. CDR3 DNA: TGCGCCAGCAGCTTGTGGGGACAGGGCTCTGGAAACACCATATATTTT. Its translation: CASSLWGQGSGNTIYF.

This clone has just a few counts. This sequence joins TRBV6-6 and TRBJ2-7; D ambiguous. V lost 4 bases, J lost 0 bases, and 1 base lay in between. CDR3 length equals 11 residues. The V gene's germline CDR1 is MNHNY and CDR2 SVGAGI (reference sequence). For the CDR3, the DNA is TGTGCCAGCAGTTTCTCCTACGAGCAGTACTTC. Its translation: CASSFSYEQYF.

The V call is TRBV5-1, the J call TRBJ1-5; D possibly corresponds to TRBD1 (6 bases). This CDR3 is built from 14 residues. V lost 0 bases and J 7 bases, leaving 11 bases between the germline ends. The germline gives CDR1 SGHRS, CDR2 YFSETQ. The CDR3 is CASSLDWGAQPQHF. CDR3 coding DNA: TGCGCCAGCAGCTTGGATTGGGGGGCCCAGCCCCAGCATTTT.

This chain connects TRBV7-2 to TRBJ1-4, with D tentatively TRBD1 (5 bases). In germline, CDR1 is SGHTA, CDR2 FQGNSA. V was clipped by 1 base and J by 8 bases, with 8 bases between them. This CDR3 contains 13 residues. Written as DNA, the CDR3 is TGTGCCAGCAGCTTAGAAGACAGAGAAAAACTGTTTTTT. It is translated as CASSLEDREKLFF.

This clone was observed a few times. The chain employs TRBV7-9 and TRBJ1-4; possibly TRBD1 for D (5 bases). The ends were cut back, 3 bases at V and 3 bases at J, with 17 bases in the middle. The CDR3 covers 17 residues. CDR1 SEHNR and CDR2 FQNEAQ come from the germline V gene (reference sequence). The chain's CDR3 is CASSFQPGRSANEKLFF. The CDR3 bases are TGTGCCAGCAGCTTCCAACCAGGGAGAAGTGCTAATGAAAAACTGTTTTTT.

This rearrangement joins TRBV2 to TRBJ2-1, with D maybe TRBD2 (6 bases). The CDR3 is made up of 14 amino acids. Germline V gives CDR1 SNHLY, CDR2 FYNNEI. Trimming shortened V by 8 bases and J by 6 bases, and 17 bases separated the two germline ends. The CDR3 DNA is TGTGCCAGCGGTTTGGAGCGGGTGTCCAATGAGCAGTTCTTC. Amino acids: CASGLERVSNEQFF.

The gene calls are TRBV6-5 and TRBJ2-7, with 9 bases that match TRBD1. The V segment lost 0 bases and the J segment 2 bases; nucleotides outside the gene matches: 2. The germline V gene encodes CDR1 MNHEY and CDR2 SVGAGI. The CDR3 length is 15 residues. This chain's CDR3 is CASSYSGTGTYEQYF. CDR3 sequence (DNA): TGTGCCAGCAGTTACTCGGGGACAGGGACCTACGAGCAGTACTTC.

This clone has only a few counts. The CDR3 DNA is TGTGCCAGCAGCCATGGAAACACTGAAGCTTTCTTT. Translated, it gives CASSHGNTEAFF. The chain links TRBV4-2 to TRBJ1-1; no reliable D call. The CDR3 length is 12 residues. Per the germline V gene, CDR1 is LGHNA and CDR2 is YNFKEQ. Trimming left V 3 bases short and J 2 bases short, with 4 bases between.

The count of this clone is one. The chain uses TRBV4-3 and TRBJ2-3; 9 nucleotides agree with TRBD2. The CDR3 is 16 amino acids. Germline values: CDR1 LGHNA, CDR2 YSLEER. V trimming: 0 bases; J trimming: 4 bases; junction bases outside the gene matches: 5. The CDR3 DNA reads TGCGCCAGCAGCCAAGATGGCGGGGGGGCCGCAGATACGCAGTATTTT. The encoded protein is CASSQDGGGAADTQYF.

V gene TRBV11-2 combines with J gene TRBJ2-5; tentatively, D is TRBD2 (7 bases). The CDR3 extends over 16 amino acids. Deletions cut 5 bases from V and 2 bases from J, with 18 bases between. CDR1 and CDR2 from the germline V gene are SGHAT and FQNNGV. In DNA, the CDR3 is TGTGCCAGCAGCCCACTAAGGGGGGGCCCACAAGAGACCCAGTACTTC. As protein: CASSPLRGGPQETQYF.

The rearrangement uses TRBV4-2 and TRBJ1-1, with D perhaps TRBD1 (6 bases). The CDR3 is 16 residues long. The germline V gene has CDR1 LGHNA and CDR2 YNFKEQ. Between the trimmed V and J ends, which lost 0 bases and 4 bases, there was a span of 15 bases. Here the CDR3 DNA reads TGTGCCAGCAGCCAAGAATATCCAGGGGTGGGCACTGAAGCTTTCTTT. Protein sequence: CASSQEYPGVGTEAFF.